The 6 T cell receptor beta chains in this list originate from one sample, sequenced in a study of cytomegalovirus exposure and HLA in healthy donors. The PCR employed 60 Vbeta primers together with 13 Jbeta primers. TCRdb's copy holds only in-frame clones and misses some; the assay was immunoSEQ multiplex PCR. The sample records about 150,000 clones, roughly 66% being singletons. Sequencing input: PBMCs. The origin of the receptors is a woman under 30 in good health and CMV-seronegative.

A note on this clone: Other DNA sequences in the sample encode the same CDR3. This chain uses TRBV6-5 with TRBJ2-3; 8 bases are a match to TRBD1. Germline V gives CDR1 MNHEY, CDR2 SVGAGI. CDR3 length: 16 amino acids. Trimming at V came to 2 bases and at J to 0 bases, leaving 4 bases not matched to a gene. The CDR3 DNA follows: TGTGCCAGCAGTTACCGGACAGGGTCTAGCACAGATACGCAGTATTTT. The encoded protein is CASSYRTGSSTDTQYF.

The V and J genes are TRBV7-9 and TRBJ2-7, with 8 bases fitting TRBD2. The V segment lost 5 bases and the J segment 6 bases; nucleotides outside the gene matches: 6. Germline loops: CDR1 SEHNR, CDR2 FQNEAQ (reference sequence). CDR3 length: 13 residues. The CDR3 coding sequence is TGTGCCAGCAGCCGCACGGGGGGGGTCGAGCAGTACTTC. It codes for CASSRTGGVEQYF.

V and J are TRBV25-1 and TRBJ2-1; the D gene is possibly TRBD1 (5 bases). Trimming shortened V by 1 base and J by 10 bases, and 17 bases separated the two germline ends. The CDR3 spans 15 residues. The germline CDR1 and CDR2 sequences are MGHDK and SYGVNS. Here the CDR3 DNA reads TGTGCCAGCAGTGAATTTTTAGGGGCCCTCCGGGAGCAGTTCTTC. This sequence encodes CASSEFLGALREQFF.

The chain recombines TRBV6-5 with TRBJ1-4, with a tentative D call TRBD1 (6 bases). Germline V gene data show CDR1 as MNHEY and CDR2 as SVGAGI. V was cut by 3 bases and J by 2 bases, with 13 bases left in between. The CDR3 is 16 amino acids. The CDR3 DNA reads TGTGCCAGCAGTTATCAGGGGAAGGGTACTAATGAAAAACTGTTTTTT. Translating it yields CASSYQGKGTNEKLFF.

The chain links TRBV5-4 to TRBJ2-5; no firm D call. The CDR3 is 14 amino acids. Trimming left V 0 bases short and J 5 bases short, with 11 bases between. CDR1 is SGHNT and CDR2 is YYREEE in the germline V gene (reference sequence). The CDR3 DNA is TGTGCCAGCAGCTTGGGTCAGGCGTTCGAGACCCAGTACTTC. This gives the protein CASSLGQAFETQYF.

V usage is TRBV4-3 and J usage is TRBJ1-2, with TRBD1 matching 7 bases. The CDR3 is made up of 16 amino acids. V trimming: 1 base; J trimming: 2 bases; junction bases outside the gene matches: 7. The germline V gene has CDR1 LGHNA and CDR2 YSLEER. The CDR3 DNA is TGCGCCAGCAGCCAAGGCGACAGGGATGGCAACTATGGCTACACCTTC. Translation gives CASSQGDRDGNYGYTF.